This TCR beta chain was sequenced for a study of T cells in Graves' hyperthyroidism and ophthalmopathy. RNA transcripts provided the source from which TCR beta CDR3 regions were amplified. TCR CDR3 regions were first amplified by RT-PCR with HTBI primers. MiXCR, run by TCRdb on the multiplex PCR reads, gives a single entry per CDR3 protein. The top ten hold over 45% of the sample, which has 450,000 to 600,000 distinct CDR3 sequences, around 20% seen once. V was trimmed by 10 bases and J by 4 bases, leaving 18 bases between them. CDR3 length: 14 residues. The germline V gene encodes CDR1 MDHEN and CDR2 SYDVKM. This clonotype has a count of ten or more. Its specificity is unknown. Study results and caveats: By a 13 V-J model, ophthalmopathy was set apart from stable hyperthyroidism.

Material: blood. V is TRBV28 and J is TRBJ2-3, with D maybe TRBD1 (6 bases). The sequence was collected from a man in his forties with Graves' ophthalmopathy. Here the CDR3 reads CATLTGMGSDTQYF. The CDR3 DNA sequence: TGTGCCACACTAACAGGGATGGGATCAGATACGCAGTATTTT.